This T cell receptor beta chain originates from a study of T-cell reconstitution after alpha-beta-depleted transplantation in children. Trimming left V 2 bases short and J 6 bases short, with 16 bases between. This CDR3 is built from 15 residues. Germline V lookup: CDR1 MNHEY, CDR2 SMNVEV (reference sequence). Study-level results: One year post-transplant, T-cell counts and diversity were largely derived from T cells produced anew. Several hundred graft clones that had expanded were reportedly the source of alpha-beta T cells about two months after transplant.

A note on this clonotype: The target antigen is unknown.

The authors prepared the TCRbeta library with unique molecular identifiers. TCRdb reanalysed the PCR reads using MiXCR and keeps one entry per CDR3 protein. The repertoire consists of roughly 98,000 distinct CDR3 sequences, with around a sixth occurring once and the leading ten covering 15% to 20%. The sample here was PBMCs, mostly from graft donor cells, taken 180 days after TCRalphabeta/CD19-depleted stem cell transplant. V and J are TRBV27 and TRBJ1-2, with D tentatively TRBD1 (5 bases). The TCR sequence derives from a male patient between 2 and 15 years old who had a stem cell transplant for acute lymphoblastic leukemia, so the T cells may come from the graft donor. As DNA, the CDR3 is TGTGCCAGCAGTTTAAGCCGGACACTTTCTGATGGCTACACCTTC. It specifies CASSLSRTLSDGYTF.